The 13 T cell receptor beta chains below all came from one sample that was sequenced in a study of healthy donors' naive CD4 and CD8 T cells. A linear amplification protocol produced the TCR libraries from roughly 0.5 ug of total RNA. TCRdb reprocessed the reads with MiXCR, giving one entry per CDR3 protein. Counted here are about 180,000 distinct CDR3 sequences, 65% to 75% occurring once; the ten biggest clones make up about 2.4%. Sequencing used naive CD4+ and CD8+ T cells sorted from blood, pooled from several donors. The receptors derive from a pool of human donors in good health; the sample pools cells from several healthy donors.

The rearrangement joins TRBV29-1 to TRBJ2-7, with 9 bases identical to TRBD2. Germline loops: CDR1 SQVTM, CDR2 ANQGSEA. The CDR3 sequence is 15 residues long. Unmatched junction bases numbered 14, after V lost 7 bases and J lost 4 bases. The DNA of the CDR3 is TGCAGCGCACGCACCCTGGCGGGAGGGATGTACGAGCAGTACTTC. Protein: CSARTLAGGMYEQYF.

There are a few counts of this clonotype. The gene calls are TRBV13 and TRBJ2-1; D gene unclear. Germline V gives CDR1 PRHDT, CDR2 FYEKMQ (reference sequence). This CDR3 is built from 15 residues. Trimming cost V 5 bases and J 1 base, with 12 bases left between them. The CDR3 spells CASSQQSWSYNEQFF. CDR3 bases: TGTGCCAGCAGCCAACAGTCATGGTCCTACAATGAGCAGTTCTTC.

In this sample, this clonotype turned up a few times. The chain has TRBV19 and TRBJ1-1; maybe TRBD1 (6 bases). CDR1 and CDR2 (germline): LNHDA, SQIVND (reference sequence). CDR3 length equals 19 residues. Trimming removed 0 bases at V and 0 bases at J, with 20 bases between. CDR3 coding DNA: TGTGCCAGTAGTATAGATCCGAGGACAGAGAGAGGAATGAACACTGAAGCTTTCTTT. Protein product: CASSIDPRTERGMNTEAFF.

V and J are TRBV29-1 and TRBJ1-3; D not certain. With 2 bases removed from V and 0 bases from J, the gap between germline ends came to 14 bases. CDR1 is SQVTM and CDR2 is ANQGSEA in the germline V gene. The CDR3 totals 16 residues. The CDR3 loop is CSVESRGNRSGNTIYF. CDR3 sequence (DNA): TGCAGCGTTGAATCACGTGGGAACCGCTCTGGAAACACCATATATTTT.

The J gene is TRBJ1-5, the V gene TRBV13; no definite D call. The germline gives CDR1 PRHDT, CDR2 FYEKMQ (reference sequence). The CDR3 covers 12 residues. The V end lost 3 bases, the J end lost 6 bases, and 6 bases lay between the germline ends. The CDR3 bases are TGTGCCAGCAGCTTCAGCGGTCAGCCCCAGCATTTT. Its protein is CASSFSGQPQHF. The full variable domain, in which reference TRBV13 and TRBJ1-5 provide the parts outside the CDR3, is AAGVIQSPRHLIKEKRETATLKCYPIPRHDTVYWYQQGPGQDPQFLISFYEKMQSDKGSIPDRFSAQQFSDYHSELNMSSLELGDSALYFCASSFSGQPQHFGDGTRLSIL.

CDR3 protein: CASSGGTGIPNIQYF. The CDR3 bases are TGTGCCAGCAGCGGCGGGACAGGAATACCAAACATTCAGTACTTC. This chain links TRBV5-4 with TRBJ2-4, with TRBD1 matching over 8 bases. V lost 4 bases and J lost 6; bases outside the gene matches: 9. Germline values: CDR1 SGHNT, CDR2 YYREEE (reference sequence). The CDR3 has 15 amino acids.

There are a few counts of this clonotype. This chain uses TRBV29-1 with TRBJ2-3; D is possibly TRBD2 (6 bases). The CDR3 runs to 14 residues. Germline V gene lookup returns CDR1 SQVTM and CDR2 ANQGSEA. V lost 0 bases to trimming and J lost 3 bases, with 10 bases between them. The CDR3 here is CSVEDRGRTDTQYF. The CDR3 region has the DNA TGCAGCGTTGAAGATCGTGGGAGGACAGATACGCAGTATTTT.

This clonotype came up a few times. The chain's CDR3 is CASSYASGYEQYF. CDR3 bases: TGTGCCAGCAGTTACGCTAGCGGCTACGAGCAGTACTTC. The gene calls are TRBV6-5 and TRBJ2-7; TRBD2 matches at 7 bases. Germline V gives CDR1 MNHEY, CDR2 SVGAGI. Germline trimming cut 2 bases from V and 3 bases from J; bases unmatched to any gene: 1. CDR3 length: 13 residues.

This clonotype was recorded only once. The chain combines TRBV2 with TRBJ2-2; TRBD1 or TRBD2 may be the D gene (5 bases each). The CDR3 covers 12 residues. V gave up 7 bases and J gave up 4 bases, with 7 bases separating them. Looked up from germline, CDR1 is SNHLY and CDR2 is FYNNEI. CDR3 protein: CASIGGTGELFF. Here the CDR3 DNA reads TGTGCCAGCATTGGGGGCACCGGGGAGCTGTTTTTT.

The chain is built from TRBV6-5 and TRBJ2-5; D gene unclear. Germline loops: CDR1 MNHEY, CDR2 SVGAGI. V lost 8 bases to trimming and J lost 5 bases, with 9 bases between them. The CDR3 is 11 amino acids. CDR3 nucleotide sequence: TGTGCCAGCGCCGGGTCGGAGACCCAGTACTTC. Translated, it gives CASAGSETQYF.

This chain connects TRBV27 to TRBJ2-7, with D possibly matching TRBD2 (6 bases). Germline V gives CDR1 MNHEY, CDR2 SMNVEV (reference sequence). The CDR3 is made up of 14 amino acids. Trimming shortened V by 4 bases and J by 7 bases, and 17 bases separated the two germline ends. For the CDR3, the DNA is TGTGCCAGCAGTTCGGGGGACGTTGGGAGGGAGCAGTACTTC. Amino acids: CASSSGDVGREQYF.

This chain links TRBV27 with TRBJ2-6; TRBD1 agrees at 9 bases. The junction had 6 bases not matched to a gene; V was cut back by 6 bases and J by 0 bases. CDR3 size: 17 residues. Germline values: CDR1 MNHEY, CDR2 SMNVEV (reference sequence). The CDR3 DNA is TGTGCCAGCAGCACCGGGACAGGGTTCTCTGGGGCCAACGTCCTGACTTTC. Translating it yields CASSTGTGFSGANVLTF.

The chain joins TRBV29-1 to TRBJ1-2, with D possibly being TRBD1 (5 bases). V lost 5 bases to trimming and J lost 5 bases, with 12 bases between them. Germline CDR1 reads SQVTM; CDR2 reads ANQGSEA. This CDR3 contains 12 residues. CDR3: CSVYGARYGYTF. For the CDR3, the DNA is TGCAGCGTTTACGGGGCTCGGTATGGCTACACCTTC.